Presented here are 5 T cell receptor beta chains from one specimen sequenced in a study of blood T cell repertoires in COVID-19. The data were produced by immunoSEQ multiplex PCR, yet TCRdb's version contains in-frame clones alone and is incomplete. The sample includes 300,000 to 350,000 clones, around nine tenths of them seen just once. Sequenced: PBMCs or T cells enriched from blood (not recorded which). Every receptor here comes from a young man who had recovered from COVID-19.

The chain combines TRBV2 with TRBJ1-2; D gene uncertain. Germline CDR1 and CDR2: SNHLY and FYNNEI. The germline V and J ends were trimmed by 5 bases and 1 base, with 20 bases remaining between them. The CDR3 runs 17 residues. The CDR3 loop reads CASSHRRQPSVNYGYTF. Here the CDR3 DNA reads TGTGCCAGCAGTCACAGACGTCAGCCCTCTGTTAACTATGGCTACACCTTC.

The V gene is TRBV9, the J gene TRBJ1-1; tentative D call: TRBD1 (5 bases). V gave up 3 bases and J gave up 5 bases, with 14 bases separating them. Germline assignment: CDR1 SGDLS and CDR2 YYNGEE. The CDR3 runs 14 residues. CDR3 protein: CASSGPVGGTEAFF. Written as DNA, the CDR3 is TGTGCCAGCAGCGGACCGGTTGGGGGGACTGAAGCTTTCTTT. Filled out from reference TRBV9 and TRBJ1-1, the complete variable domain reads DSGVTQTPKHLITATGQRVTLRCSPRSGDLSVYWYQQSLDQGLQFLIQYYNGEERAKGNILERFSAQQFPDLHSELNLSSLELGDSALYFCASSGPVGGTEAFFGQGTRLTVV.

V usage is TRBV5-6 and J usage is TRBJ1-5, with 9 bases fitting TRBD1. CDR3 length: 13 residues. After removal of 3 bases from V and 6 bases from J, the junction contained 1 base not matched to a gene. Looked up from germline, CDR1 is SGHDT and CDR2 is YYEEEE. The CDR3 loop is CASSSDRGQPQHF. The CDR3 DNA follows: TGTGCCAGCAGCTCGGACAGGGGTCAGCCCCAGCATTTT.

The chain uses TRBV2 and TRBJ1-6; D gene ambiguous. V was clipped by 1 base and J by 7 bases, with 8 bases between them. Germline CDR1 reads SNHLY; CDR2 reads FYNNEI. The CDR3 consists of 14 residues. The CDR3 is CASSEELLNSPLHF. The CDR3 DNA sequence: TGTGCCAGCAGTGAAGAGCTCCTAAATTCACCCCTCCACTTT.

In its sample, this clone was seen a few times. The CDR3 DNA is TGTGCCAGCAGTTTCACAGGGGTGAATGAGCAGTTCTTC. It codes for CASSFTGVNEQFF. The chain combines TRBV27 with TRBJ2-1, with 7 bases that match TRBD1. CDR1 is MNHEY and CDR2 is SMNVEV in the germline V gene (reference sequence). J was trimmed by 7 bases and V by 3 bases; bases with no gene match: 3. The CDR3 extends over 13 amino acids.